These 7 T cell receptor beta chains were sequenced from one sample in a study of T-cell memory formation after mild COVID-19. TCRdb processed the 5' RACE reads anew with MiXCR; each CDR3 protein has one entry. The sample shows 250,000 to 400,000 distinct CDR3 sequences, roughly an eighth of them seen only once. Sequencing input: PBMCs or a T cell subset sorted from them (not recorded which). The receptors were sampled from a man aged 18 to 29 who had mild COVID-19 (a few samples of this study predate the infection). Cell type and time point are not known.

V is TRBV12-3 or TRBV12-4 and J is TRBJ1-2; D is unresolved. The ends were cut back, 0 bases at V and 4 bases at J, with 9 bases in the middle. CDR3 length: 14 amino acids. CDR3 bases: TGTGCCAGCAGTTTAGCCGGGGTCGGCTATGGCTACACCTTC. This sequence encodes CASSLAGVGYGYTF.

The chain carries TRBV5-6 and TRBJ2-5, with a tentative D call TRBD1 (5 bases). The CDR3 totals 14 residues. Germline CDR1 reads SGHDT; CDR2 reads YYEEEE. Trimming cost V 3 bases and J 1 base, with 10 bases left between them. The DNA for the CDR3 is TGTGCCAGCAGCTGGCAGGGCCCCCAAGAGACCCAGTACTTC. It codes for CASSWQGPQETQYF. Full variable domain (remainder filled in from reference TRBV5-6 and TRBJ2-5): DAGVTQSPTHLIKTRGQQVTLRCSPKSGHDTVSWYQQALGQGPQFIFQYYEEEERQRGNFPDRFSGHQFPNYSSELNVNALLLGDSALYLCASSWQGPQETQYFGPGTRLLVL.

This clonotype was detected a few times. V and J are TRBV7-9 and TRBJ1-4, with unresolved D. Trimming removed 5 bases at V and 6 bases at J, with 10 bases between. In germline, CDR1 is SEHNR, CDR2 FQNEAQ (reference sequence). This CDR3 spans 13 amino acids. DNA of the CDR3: TGTGCCAGCAGCCCCCCTGGGGATGAAAAACTGTTTTTT. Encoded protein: CASSPPGDEKLFF.

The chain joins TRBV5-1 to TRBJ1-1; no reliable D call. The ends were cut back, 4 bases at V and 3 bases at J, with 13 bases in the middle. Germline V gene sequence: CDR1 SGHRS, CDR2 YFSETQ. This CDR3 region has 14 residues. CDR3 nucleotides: TGCGCCAGCAGCCTGGAGGGTAGGGACACTGAAGCTTTCTTT. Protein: CASSLEGRDTEAFF.

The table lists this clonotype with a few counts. CDR3 protein: CATRLAGGTDTQYF. CDR3 in DNA: TGTGCCACTCGACTAGCGGGGGGCACAGATACGCAGTATTTT. The chain is built from TRBV11-1 and TRBJ2-3; TRBD2 matches at 12 bases. The CDR3 has 14 residues. Germline lookup yields CDR1 SGHAT and CDR2 FQDESV (reference sequence). After removal of 10 bases from V and 1 base from J, the junction contained 3 bases not matched to a gene.

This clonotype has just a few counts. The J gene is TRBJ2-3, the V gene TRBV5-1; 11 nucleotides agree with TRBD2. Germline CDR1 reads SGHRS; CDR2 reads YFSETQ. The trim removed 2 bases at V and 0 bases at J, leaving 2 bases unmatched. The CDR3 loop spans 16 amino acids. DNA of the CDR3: TGCGCCAGCAGCTTCCGACTAGCGGGGAGCACAGATACGCAGTATTTT. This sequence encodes CASSFRLAGSTDTQYF.

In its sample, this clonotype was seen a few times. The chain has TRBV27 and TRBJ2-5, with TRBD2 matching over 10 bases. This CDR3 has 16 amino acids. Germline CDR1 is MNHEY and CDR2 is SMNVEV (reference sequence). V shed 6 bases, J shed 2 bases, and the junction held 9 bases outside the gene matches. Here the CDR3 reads CASSPGTSAFQETQYF. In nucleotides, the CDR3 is TGTGCCAGCAGCCCCGGGACTAGCGCTTTTCAAGAGACCCAGTACTTC.